This TCR beta chain emerged from a study of blood T cell repertoires in COVID-19. Study context: COVID-19 samples from acute and convalescent phases originated in the United States, Italy and Spain. Sources were T cells, B-cell-depleted T cells, or PBMCs; the material itself was cDNA or gDNA.

In the authors' workflow: How many nucleated cells were present was estimated from reference gene primer amplification. Sequenced by immunoSEQ multiplex PCR; TCRdb stores in-frame clones only, minus some. V, J and clone size are those of that table, while D and trimming were read from the DNA. This sample has 26,000 or so clones, with about nine tenths found just once. This TCR came from a human donor in a cohort sampled during active COVID-19. The donor label of this sample is uncertain. Sequenced material: peripheral blood.

This CDR3 is CASTRQGRENIQYF. For the CDR3, the DNA is TGTGCCAGCACCAGACAGGGTCGGGAAAACATTCAGTACTTC. The chain couples TRBV28 to TRBJ2-4; 7 bases are a match to TRBD1. The CDR3 is made up of 14 amino acids. V gave up 7 bases and J gave up 5 bases; unmatched junction bases: 8. Germline assignment: CDR1 MDHEN and CDR2 SYDVKM.